At least ten counts were recorded for the clone carrying this TCR beta chain. The data belong to a study of molecular identifiers for immune sequencing clone quantification. The authors gated naive CD8 T cells as CD8+CD4-CCR7+CD45RA+ for sorting. Methods described previously, with TCR primers listed, were used for bulk TCR libraries. MiXCR, run by TCRdb on the PCR reads, gives a single entry per CDR3 protein. The repertoire has approximately 41,000 distinct CDR3 sequences, about a fifth of them found once; the top ten carry more than 0.95%. The sequence derives from a human donor in good health. Some libraries in this study had Jurkat cell RNA spiked in. Sequenced material: naive CD8+ T cells from blood, with Jurkat cell RNA spiked in. Described subset: FACS-sorted CD8+CD4-CCR7+CD45RA+ naive T cells.

CDR3 in amino acids: CARLAVNTGELFF. CDR3 bases: TGTGCCAGACTAGCGGTGAACACCGGGGAGCTGTTTTTT. This sequence joins TRBV30 and TRBJ2-2; TRBD2 matches at 9 bases. The CDR3 is 13 amino acids. Trimming cost V 8 bases and J 1 base; bases outside gene matches: 2. The germline V gene has CDR1 GTSNPN and CDR2 SVGIG (reference sequence).